Detailed here is one T cell receptor beta chain. Its target is not known. Profiling relied on immunoSEQ multiplex PCR, and the TCRdb table lists in-frame clones only, not all of them. The sample has about 680,000 clones, 80% to 90% seen once. This sample is drawn from a study of Ad26.COV2.S vaccination and SARS-CoV-2 variants. Findings and limits, study-wide: The TCR breadth and depth analyses may have produced an underestimate of total T cell responses. Recipients given vaccine exceeded placebo recipients in spike-specific TCR breadth.

The sample's treatment: some 20 received Ad26.COV2.S at low or high dose, single or two shots; five or six received placebo; per-sample allocation not given. The samples were gathered on day 63 after the first injection of vaccine or placebo. The CDR3 has 11 amino acids. Germline CDR1 reads MNHEY; CDR2 reads SVGAGI. The V and J ends lost 2 bases and 8 bases respectively, with 6 bases between them. This chain joins TRBV6-5 and TRBJ1-2; a possible D gene is TRBD1 (6 bases). This sequence originates from a person between 18 and 59 years old who received the Ad26.COV2.S COVID-19 vaccine or a placebo. The sample was peripheral blood, taken in a trial of Ad26.COV2.S vaccine versus placebo. As DNA, the CDR3 is TGTGCCAGCAGTTACCAGGGGGGCTACACCTTC. This translates into CASSYQGGYTF.